What follows describes a single TCR beta chain. Its target is not known. The sample comes from a study of cytomegalovirus exposure and HLA in healthy donors. Background on the study: A previous analysis identified 95 million to 130 million unique TCR beta sequences derived from 180 million or so T cells.

There are 14 residues in the CDR3. Per germline, CDR1 MDHEN and CDR2 SYDVKM. Losses at the gene ends were 6 bases for V and 0 bases for J; bases not matched to a gene: 1. Primers: 60 Vbeta forward and 13 Jbeta reverse. TCRdb keeps only in-frame clones here, not all; method: immunoSEQ multiplex PCR. The table includes 200,000 to 250,000 clones, about three quarters detected once. General study results and limits: In vitro work confirmed that three CMV-associated chains recognize CMV antigens. Segments of the TCR beta V type were, in most cases, productive about 87% or about 30% of the time in an earlier analysis. Later, an analysis found that common viral pathogens appeared to be linked with several of the most significant clusters.

The rearrangement joins TRBV28 to TRBJ2-3; 9 nucleotides agree with TRBD2. The material sequenced was PBMCs. The sequence derives from a woman aged 55-69 years in good health and CMV-seropositive. CDR3 loop: CASSAGGSTDTQYF. CDR3 sequence (DNA): TGTGCCAGCAGCGCGGGGGGGAGCACAGATACGCAGTATTTT.